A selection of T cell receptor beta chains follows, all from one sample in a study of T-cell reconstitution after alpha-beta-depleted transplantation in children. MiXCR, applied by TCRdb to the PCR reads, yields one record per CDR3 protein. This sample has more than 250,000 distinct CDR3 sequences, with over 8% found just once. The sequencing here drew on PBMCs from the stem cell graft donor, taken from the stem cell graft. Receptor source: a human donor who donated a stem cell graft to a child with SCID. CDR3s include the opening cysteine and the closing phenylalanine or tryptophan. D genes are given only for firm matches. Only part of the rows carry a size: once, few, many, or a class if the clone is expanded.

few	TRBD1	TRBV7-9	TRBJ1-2	TGTGCCAGCAGCTCATGGGACAGGGTTTTAACTAACTATGGCTACACCTTC	CASSSWDRVLTNYGYTF
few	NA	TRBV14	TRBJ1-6	TGTGCCAGCAGCCCAAAAAATTCACCCCTCCACTTT	CASSPKNSPLHF
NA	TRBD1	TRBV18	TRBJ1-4	TGTGCCAGCTCACCCCGGGACAGTAATGAAAAACTGTTTTTT	CASSPRDSNEKLFF
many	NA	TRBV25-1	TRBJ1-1	TGTGCCAGCAGTGTTACGTATAACACTGAAGCTTTCTTT	CASSVTYNTEAFF
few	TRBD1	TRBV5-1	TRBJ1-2	TGCGCCAGCAGCTTGGAACCCCAGGGGGCAAACTATGGCTACACCTTC	CASSLEPQGANYGYTF
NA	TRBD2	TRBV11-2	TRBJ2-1	TGTGCCAGCAGCTTAGGGGCTAGCGGGGGCGAGGACCAGTTCTTC	CASSLGASGGEDQFF
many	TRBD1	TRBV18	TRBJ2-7	TGTGCCAGCAGTCCCGGGACAGGGGCCTACGAGCAGTACTTC	CASSPGTGAYEQYF
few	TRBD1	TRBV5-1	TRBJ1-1	TGCGCCAGCAGCTACGGATCACGGACAGGGTGGAACACTGAAGCTTTCTTT	CASSYGSRTGWNTEAFF
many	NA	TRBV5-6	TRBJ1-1	TGTGCCAGCAGCGTGGGTCGGATCGGGAACACTGAAGCTTTCTTT	CASSVGRIGNTEAFF
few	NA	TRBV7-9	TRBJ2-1	TGTGCCAGCAGCCTAAGGGGAGGAACTTACAATGAGCAGTTCTTC	CASSLRGGTYNEQFF
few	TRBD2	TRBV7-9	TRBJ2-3	TGTGCCAGCAGCTCCCCGAGGATAGCGGGGGGGCAGGATACGCAGTATTTT	CASSSPRIAGGQDTQYF
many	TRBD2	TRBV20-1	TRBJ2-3	TGCAGTGCCGGACCGGGACTAGCGGGGGGTGCTAGCACAGATACGCAGTATTTT	CSAGPGLAGGASTDTQYF
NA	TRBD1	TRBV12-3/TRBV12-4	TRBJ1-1	TGTGCCAGCAGTTTTAACGGTCACCCAGAATCCAGGGGGTTGAACACTGAAGCTTTCTTT	CASSFNGHPESRGLNTEAFF
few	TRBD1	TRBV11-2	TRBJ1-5	TGTGCCAGCAGCTTAAATGGACAGGTCAATCAGCCCCAGCATTTT	CASSLNGQVNQPQHF
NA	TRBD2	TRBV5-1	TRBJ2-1	TGCGCCAGCGGACCTCCTACGGGGGGGCGGCGTAATGAGCAGTTCTTC	CASGPPTGGRRNEQFF
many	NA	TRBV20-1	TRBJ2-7	TGCAGTGCTAGGGGATCCGAGCAGTACTTC	CSARGSEQYF
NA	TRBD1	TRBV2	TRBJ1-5	TGTGCCAGCGAGGGGACAGACAATCAGCCCCAGCATTTT	CASEGTDNQPQHF
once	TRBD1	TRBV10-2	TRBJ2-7	TGCGCCAGCAAGCAGGACAGGATGACCTACGAGCAGTACTTC	CASKQDRMTYEQYF
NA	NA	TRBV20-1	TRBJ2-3	TGCAGTGCTAGAGATCAGGAGGGGACAGATACGCAGTATTTT	CSARDQEGTDTQYF
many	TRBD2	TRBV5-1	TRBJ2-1	TGCGCCAGCAGCTTAACCGGACTAGCGCCCTCCTACAATGAGCAGTTCTTC	CASSLTGLAPSYNEQFF
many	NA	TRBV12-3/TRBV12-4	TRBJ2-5	TGTGCCAGCAGTTTAAGCCCGCAGCCGGTGGGAGAGACCCAGTACTTC	CASSLSPQPVGETQYF
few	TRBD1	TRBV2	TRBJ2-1	TGTGCCAGCAGTGCCCGACAGGGTGGGAATGAGCAGTTCTTC	CASSARQGGNEQFF
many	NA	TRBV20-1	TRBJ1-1	TGCAGTGCTGGGGGGGGTGACACTGAAGCTTTCTTT	CSAGGGDTEAFF
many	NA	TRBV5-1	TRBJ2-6	TGCGCCAGCATGGGATTCGGGGATTCTGGGGCCAACGTCCTGACTTTC	CASMGFGDSGANVLTF
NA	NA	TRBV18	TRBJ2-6	TGTGCCAGCTCCGCGATGGGCGGGGCCAACGTCCTGACTTTC	CASSAMGGANVLTF
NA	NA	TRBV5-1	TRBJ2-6	TGCGCCAGCAGCTTGGCCTGGGAAGGGTCAGCAGCCTCTGGGGCCAACGTCCTGACTTTC	CASSLAWEGSAASGANVLTF
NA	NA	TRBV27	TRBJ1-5	TGTGCCAGCAGTTCCCAGGGTTCCCATCAGCCCCAGCATTTT	CASSSQGSHQPQHF
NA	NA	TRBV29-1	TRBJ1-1	TGCAGCGTTGAATCCCGCCCCGCCTGGGGGGCTTTCTTT	CSVESRPAWGAFF
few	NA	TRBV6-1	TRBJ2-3	TGTGCCAGCAGCGGGGGGCTCACAGATACGCAGTATTTT	CASSGGLTDTQYF
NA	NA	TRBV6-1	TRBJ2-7	TGTGCCAGCAGCCTAGTTTCCGGGGACTACGAGCAGTACTTC	CASSLVSGDYEQYF
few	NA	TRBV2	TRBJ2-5	TGTGCCAGCAGTGAAGTCGCGGAAGAGACCCAGTACTTC	CASSEVAEETQYF
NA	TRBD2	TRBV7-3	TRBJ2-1	TGTGCCAGCAGTATAGCGGGGGACCCCCTTTACAATGAGCAGTTCTTC	CASSIAGDPLYNEQFF
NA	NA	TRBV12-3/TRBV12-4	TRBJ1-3	TGTGCCAGCAGTTCGGTCCAGGCGACTGGAAACACCATATATTTT	CASSSVQATGNTIYF
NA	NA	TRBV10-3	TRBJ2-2	TGTGCCATCGCCCGACAGGTCAGCGCGAACACCGGGGAGCTGTTTTTT	CAIARQVSANTGELFF
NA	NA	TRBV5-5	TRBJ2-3	TGTGCCAGCAGCTTGCGCAGGTTAGATACGCAGTATTTT	CASSLRRLDTQYF
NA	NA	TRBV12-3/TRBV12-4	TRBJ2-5	TGTGCCAGCAGTTTAGAGTATTGGGAGACCCAGTACTTC	CASSLEYWETQYF
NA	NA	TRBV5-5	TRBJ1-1	TGTGCCAGCAGCTTGTTATCTGAAGCTTTCTTT	CASSLLSEAFF
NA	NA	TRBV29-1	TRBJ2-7	TGCAGCGTTGAAATTCCCGGCAGCTCCTACGAGCAGTACTTC	CSVEIPGSSYEQYF
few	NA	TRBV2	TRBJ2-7	TGTGCCAGCAGTTCACATGCTTTGGGGCAGTACTTC	CASSSHALGQYF
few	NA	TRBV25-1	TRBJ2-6	TGTGCCAGCAGTGAATCCACGGACTCTGGGGCCAACGTCCTGACTTTC	CASSESTDSGANVLTF
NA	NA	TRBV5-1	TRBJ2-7	TGCGCCAGCAGCTTGGGGCCTAGGGACGAGCAGTACTTC	CASSLGPRDEQYF
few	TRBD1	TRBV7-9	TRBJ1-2	TGTGCCAGCACGCTGACAGGGGGGCAATCCTATGGCTACACCTTC	CASTLTGGQSYGYTF
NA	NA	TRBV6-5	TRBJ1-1	TGTGCCAGCAGTTTTAGACCGCAAACAAACACTGAAGCTTTCTTT	CASSFRPQTNTEAFF
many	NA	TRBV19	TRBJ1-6	TGTGCCAGTAGAGGTCCGACGAGCTCCTATAATTCACCCCTCCACTTT	CASRGPTSSYNSPLHF
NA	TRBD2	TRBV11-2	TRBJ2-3	TGTGCCAGCAGCTTATCCGGGGGGGATTGGGCGCAGTATTTT	CASSLSGGDWAQYF
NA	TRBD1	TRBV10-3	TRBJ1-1	TGTGCCATCAGGGGGACAGGACTTACGGGGAGTATCACTGAAGCTTTCTTT	CAIRGTGLTGSITEAFF
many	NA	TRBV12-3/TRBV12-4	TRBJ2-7	TGTGCCAGCAGTTTAGGTCCGACCTACGAGCAGTACTTC	CASSLGPTYEQYF
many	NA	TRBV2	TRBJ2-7	TGTGCCAGCAGTGAATACGAGCAGTACTTC	CASSEYEQYF
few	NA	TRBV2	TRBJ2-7	TGTGCCAATGCAGGTGGCGTCCACGAGCAGTACTTC	CANAGGVHEQYF
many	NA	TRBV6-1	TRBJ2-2	TGTGCCAGCAGGGAGGTATTGGGTAACACCGGGGAGCTGTTTTTT	CASREVLGNTGELFF
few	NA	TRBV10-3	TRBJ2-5	TGTGCCATCAGTGAGGAGAACGGAGGGACCCAGTACTTC	CAISEENGGTQYF
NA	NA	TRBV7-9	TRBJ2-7	TGTGCCAGCAGCCCCCCACTTGCGGCCTACGAGCAGTACTTC	CASSPPLAAYEQYF
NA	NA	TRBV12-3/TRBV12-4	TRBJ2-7	TGTGCCAGCGGTCTGCGTAGCCCGCCTGGGCAGTACTTC	CASGLRSPPGQYF
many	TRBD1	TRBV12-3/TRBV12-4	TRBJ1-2	TGTGCCAGCAGTTTAGCAGGGGGCGGCGGCTACACCTTC	CASSLAGGGGYTF